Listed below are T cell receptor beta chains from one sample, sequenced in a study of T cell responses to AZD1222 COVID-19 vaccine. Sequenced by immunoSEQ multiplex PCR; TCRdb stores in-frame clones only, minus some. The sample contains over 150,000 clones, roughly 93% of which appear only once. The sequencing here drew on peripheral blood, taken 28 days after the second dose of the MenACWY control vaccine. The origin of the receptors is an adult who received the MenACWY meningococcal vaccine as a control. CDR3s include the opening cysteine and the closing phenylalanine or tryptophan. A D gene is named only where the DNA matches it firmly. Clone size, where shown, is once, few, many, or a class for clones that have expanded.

CASSLHPPQRGAPNEQFF,TGTGCCAGCAGCCTCCACCCCCCCCAGCGGGGGGCCCCGAATGAGCAGTTCTTC,TRBV3-1/TRBV3-2,NA,TRBD2,TRBJ2-1
CASSEVGDRGYRHEQYF,TGTGCCAGCAGTGAAGTGGGCGACAGGGGCTACCGCCACGAGCAGTACTTC,TRBV6-1,NA,TRBD1,TRBJ2-7
CASSPPQGAATQYF,TGTGCCAGCAGTCCCCCCCAGGGGGCCGCGACCCAGTACTTC,TRBV6-1,NA,TRBD1,TRBJ2-5
CASSSPSTASSYEQYF,TGCGCCAGCAGCTCCCCGTCGACGGCGAGCTCCTACGAGCAGTACTTC,TRBV5-1,NA,NA,TRBJ2-7
CASRQGYGANVLTF,TGCGCCAGCAGACAGGGGTATGGGGCCAACGTCCTGACTTTC,TRBV5-1,NA,TRBD1,TRBJ2-6
CASSLSSGANVLTF,TGTGCCAGCAGCCTCAGTTCTGGGGCCAACGTCCTGACTTTC,TRBV9,NA,NA,TRBJ2-6
CASSSDPGVVNTEAFF,TGCGCCAGCAGCTCAGACCCAGGGGTGGTAAACACTGAAGCTTTCTTT,TRBV5-1,NA,NA,TRBJ1-1
CASSSQGQEETQYF,TGCGCCAGCAGCTCTCAGGGACAGGAAGAGACCCAGTACTTC,TRBV5-1,NA,TRBD1,TRBJ2-5
CASSNRAGAGQPQHF,TGTGCCAGTAGTAATCGGGCAGGGGCGGGTCAGCCCCAGCATTTT,TRBV19,NA,NA,TRBJ1-5
CASSGTLNTEAFF,TGTGCCAGCAGCGGGACCTTGAACACTGAAGCTTTCTTT,TRBV6-5,NA,NA,TRBJ1-1
CASSTYRGGYGYTF,TGTGCCAGTAGCACATACAGGGGAGGCTATGGCTACACCTTC,TRBV19,NA,TRBD1,TRBJ1-2
CASSQAGTQYF,TGTGCCAGCAGCCAAGCGGGGACCCAGTACTTC,TRBV14,NA,NA,TRBJ2-5
CASSGRDGMQAFF,TGTGCCAGCAGTGGAAGGGATGGGATGCAGGCTTTCTTT,TRBV2,NA,NA,TRBJ1-1
CASRPDWSSYNSPLHF,TGTGCCAGCAGACCGGACTGGAGCTCCTATAATTCACCCCTCCACTTT,TRBV27,NA,NA,TRBJ1-6
CASRPHGPNSPLHF,TGTGCCAGCAGGCCCCACGGGCCAAATTCACCCCTCCACTTT,TRBV27,NA,NA,TRBJ1-6
CASSFSVRSVYEKLFF,TGTGCCAGCAGCTTCTCGGTCCGAAGTGTTTATGAAAAACTGTTTTTT,TRBV7-9,NA,NA,TRBJ1-4
CASSNLWTGNTEAFF,TGTGCCAGCAGTAACCTTTGGACGGGGAACACTGAAGCTTTCTTT,TRBV25-1,NA,NA,TRBJ1-1
CASSYLGMNTEAFF,TGTGCCAGCAGTTATCTGGGCATGAACACTGAAGCTTTCTTT,TRBV6-5,once,NA,TRBJ1-1
CSVGPEGLYTEAFF,TGCAGCGTGGGACCCGAGGGTTTGTACACTGAAGCTTTCTTT,TRBV29-1,NA,NA,TRBJ1-1
CASSAGSHQPQHF,TGTGCCAGCAGCGCAGGGAGCCATCAGCCCCAGCATTTT,TRBV7-2,NA,NA,TRBJ1-5
CASSQGPGLRGGLETQYF,TGTGCCAGCAGCCAAGGTCCCGGTTTGCGGGGGGGCCTGGAGACCCAGTACTTC,TRBV4-2,NA,TRBD2,TRBJ2-5
CATHHGQVRIGYTF,TGTGCCACCCATCACGGACAGGTTAGAATAGGATACACCTTC,TRBV28,few,TRBD1,TRBJ1-2
CAWSHTVGAAFF,TGTGCCTGGAGTCACACAGTTGGGGCAGCTTTCTTT,TRBV30,NA,NA,TRBJ1-1
CASSVGAGTETQYF,TGTGCCAGCAGCGTAGGGGCAGGGACGGAGACCCAGTACTTC,TRBV9,once,NA,TRBJ2-5
CASSPGMEFDGYTF,TGCGCCAGCAGCCCAGGGATGGAGTTCGATGGCTACACCTTC,TRBV5-1,NA,NA,TRBJ1-2
CASSTRWRGANVLTF,TGTGCCAGCAGTACCCGGTGGAGGGGGGCCAACGTCCTGACTTTC,TRBV6-2/TRBV6-3,NA,NA,TRBJ2-6
CASSLRGPASDNSPLHF,TGCGCCAGCAGCTTGAGAGGCCCCGCATCGGATAATTCACCCCTCCACTTT,TRBV5-1,NA,NA,TRBJ1-6
CASSRAGSGGGSYNEQFF,TGTGCCAGCTCACGTGCAGGAAGCGGGGGGGGCTCCTACAATGAGCAGTTCTTC,TRBV18,NA,TRBD2,TRBJ2-1
CASSSTTGAPYNEQFF,TGCGCCAGCAGCTCAACGACAGGGGCCCCCTACAATGAGCAGTTCTTC,TRBV4-1,NA,TRBD1,TRBJ2-1
CASSTGTRPSYGYTF,TGTGCCAGTAGCACCGGGACAAGGCCAAGTTATGGCTACACCTTC,TRBV19,NA,NA,TRBJ1-2
CASSVFISGGAFNEQFF,TGTGCCAGCAGCGTGTTCATTAGCGGGGGGGCTTTCAATGAGCAGTTCTTC,TRBV5-4,NA,TRBD2,TRBJ2-1
CASRSVGTSSEAFF,TGTGCCAGCAGATCTGTGGGCACGTCATCTGAAGCTTTCTTT,TRBV6-5,NA,NA,TRBJ1-1
CASSPGTSGNTIYF,TGTGCCAGCAGTCCAGGGACATCCGGAAACACCATATATTTT,TRBV2,NA,NA,TRBJ1-3
CASSDTATVNTEAFF,TGTGCCAGCAGCGATACTGCGACAGTGAACACTGAAGCTTTCTTT,TRBV2,NA,NA,TRBJ1-1
CAPRRTEAFF,TGTGCCCCTAGGCGCACTGAAGCTTTCTTT,TRBV12-3/TRBV12-4,NA,NA,TRBJ1-1
CASSQGWGTEAFF,TGCGCCAGCAGCCAGGGTTGGGGCACTGAAGCTTTCTTT,TRBV4-1,NA,NA,TRBJ1-1
CASSLSAMNTEAFF,TGTGCCAGCAGCTTGAGTGCGATGAACACTGAAGCTTTCTTT,TRBV5-6,few,NA,TRBJ1-1
CASRAPVQETQYF,TGTGCCAGTAGGGCCCCTGTCCAAGAGACCCAGTACTTC,TRBV19,NA,NA,TRBJ2-5
CASSDRGLDTQYF,TGTGCCAGCAGCGACCGAGGGTTAGATACGCAGTATTTT,TRBV9,NA,NA,TRBJ2-3
CASSVGGGSSYNEQFF,TGTGCCAGCAGCGTAGGCGGGGGGAGCTCCTACAATGAGCAGTTCTTC,TRBV9,NA,TRBD2,TRBJ2-1
CASSQALQGAVNGYTF,TGTGCCAGCAGCCAAGCCCTACAGGGGGCGGTGAATGGCTACACCTTC,TRBV14,NA,TRBD1,TRBJ1-2
CASSPPSHGYTF,TGTGCCAGCAGTCCACCTTCCCATGGCTACACCTTC,TRBV12-3/TRBV12-4,NA,NA,TRBJ1-2
CASSLEYGNYGYTF,TGTGCCAGCAGCTTAGAGTACGGGAACTATGGCTACACCTTC,TRBV7-2,NA,NA,TRBJ1-2
CASSLVGATNEKLFF,TGCGCCAGCAGCTTGGTGGGGGCGACTAATGAAAAACTGTTTTTT,TRBV5-1,NA,NA,TRBJ1-4
CASSPMGGGLTDTQYF,TGTGCCAGCAGCCCTATGGGGGGGGGATTGACAGATACGCAGTATTTT,TRBV3-1/TRBV3-2,NA,TRBD2,TRBJ2-3
CASSPTTGTSVKTQYF,TGCGCCAGCAGCCCGACAACCGGGACTAGCGTGAAGACCCAGTACTTC,TRBV4-1,NA,TRBD2,TRBJ2-5